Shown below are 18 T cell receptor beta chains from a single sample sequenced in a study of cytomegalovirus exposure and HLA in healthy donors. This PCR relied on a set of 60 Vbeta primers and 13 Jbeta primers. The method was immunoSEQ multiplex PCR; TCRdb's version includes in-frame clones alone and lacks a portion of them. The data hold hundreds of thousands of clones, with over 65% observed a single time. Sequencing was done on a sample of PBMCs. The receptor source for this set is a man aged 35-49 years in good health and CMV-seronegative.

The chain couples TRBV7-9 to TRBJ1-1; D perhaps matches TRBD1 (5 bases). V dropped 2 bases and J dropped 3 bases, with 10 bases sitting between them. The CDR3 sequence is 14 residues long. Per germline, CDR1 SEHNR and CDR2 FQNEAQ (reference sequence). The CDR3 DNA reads TGTGCCAGCAGCTTAAAACAGGTGGACACTGAAGCTTTCTTT. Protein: CASSLKQVDTEAFF.

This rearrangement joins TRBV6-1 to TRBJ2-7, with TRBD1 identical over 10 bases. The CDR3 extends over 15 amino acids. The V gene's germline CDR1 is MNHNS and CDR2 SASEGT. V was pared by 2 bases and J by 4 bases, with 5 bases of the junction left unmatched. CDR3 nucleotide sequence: TGTGCCAGCAGTGAACCTGGGACAGGGGCTTACGAGCAGTACTTC. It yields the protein CASSEPGTGAYEQYF.

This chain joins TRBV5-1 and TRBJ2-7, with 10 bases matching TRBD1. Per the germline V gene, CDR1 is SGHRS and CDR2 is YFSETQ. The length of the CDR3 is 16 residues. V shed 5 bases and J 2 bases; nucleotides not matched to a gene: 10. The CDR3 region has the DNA TGCGCCAGCAGTTCGGACTTAGGACAGGGGGCCTACGAGCAGTACTTC. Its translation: CASSSDLGQGAYEQYF.

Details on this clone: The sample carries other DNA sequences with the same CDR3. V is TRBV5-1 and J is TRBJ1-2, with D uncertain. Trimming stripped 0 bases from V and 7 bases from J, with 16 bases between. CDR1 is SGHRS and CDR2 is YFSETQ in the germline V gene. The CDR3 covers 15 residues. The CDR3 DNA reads TGCGCCAGCAGCTTGGCGAATGGTCTGGAGAGTGGCTACACCTTC. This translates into CASSLANGLESGYTF. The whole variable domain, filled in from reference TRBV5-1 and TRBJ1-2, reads KAGVTQTPRYLIKTRGQQVTLSCSPISGHRSVSWYQQTPGQGLQFLFEYFSETQRNKGNFPGRFSGRQFSNSRSEMNVSTLELGDSALYLCASSLANGLESGYTFGSGTRLTVV.

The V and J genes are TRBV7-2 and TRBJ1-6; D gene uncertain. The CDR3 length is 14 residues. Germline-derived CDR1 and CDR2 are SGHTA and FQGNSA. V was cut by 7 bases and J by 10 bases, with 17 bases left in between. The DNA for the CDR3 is TGTGCCAGCACCCTGCGGAACACGGGATCACCCCTCCACTTT. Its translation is CASTLRNTGSPLHF.

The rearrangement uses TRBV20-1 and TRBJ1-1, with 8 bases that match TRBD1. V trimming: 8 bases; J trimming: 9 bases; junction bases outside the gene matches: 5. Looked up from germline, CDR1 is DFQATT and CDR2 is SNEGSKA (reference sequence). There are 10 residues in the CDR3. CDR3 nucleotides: TGCAGTTCGGCAGGGGGCAAAGCTTTCTTT. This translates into CSSAGGKAFF.

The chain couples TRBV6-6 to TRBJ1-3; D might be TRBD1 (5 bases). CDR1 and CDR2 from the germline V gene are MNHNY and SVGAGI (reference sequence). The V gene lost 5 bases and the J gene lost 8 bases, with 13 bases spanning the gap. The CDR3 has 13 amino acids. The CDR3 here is CASSLGGGYTIYF. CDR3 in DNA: TGTGCCAGCAGTCTCGGGGGGGGTTACACCATATATTTT.

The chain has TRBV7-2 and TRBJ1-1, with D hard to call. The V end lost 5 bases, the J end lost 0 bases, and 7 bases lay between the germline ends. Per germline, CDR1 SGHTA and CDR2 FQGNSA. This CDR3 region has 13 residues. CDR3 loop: CASSATVNTEAFF. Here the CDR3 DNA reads TGTGCCAGCAGCGCGACTGTGAACACTGAAGCTTTCTTT.

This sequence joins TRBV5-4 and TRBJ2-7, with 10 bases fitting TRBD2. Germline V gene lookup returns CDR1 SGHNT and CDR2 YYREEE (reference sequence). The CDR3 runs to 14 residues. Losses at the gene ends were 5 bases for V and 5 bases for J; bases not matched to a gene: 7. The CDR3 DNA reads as TGTGCCAGCAGTTGGCTAGCGGGAGCTAACGAGCAGTACTTC. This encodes CASSWLAGANEQYF.

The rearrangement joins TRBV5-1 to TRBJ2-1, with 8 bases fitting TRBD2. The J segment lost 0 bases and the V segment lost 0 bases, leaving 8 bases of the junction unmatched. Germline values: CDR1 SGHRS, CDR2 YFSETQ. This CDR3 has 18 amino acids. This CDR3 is CASSLAGGGRSSYNEQFF. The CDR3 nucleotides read TGCGCCAGCAGCTTGGCCGGGGGGGGCCGAAGCTCCTACAATGAGCAGTTCTTC.

The CDR3 here is CASSVVGAGNSPLHF. As DNA, the CDR3 is TGTGCCAGCAGCGTAGTGGGGGCCGGTAATTCACCCCTCCACTTT. V gene TRBV9 combines with J gene TRBJ1-6, with D tentatively TRBD1 (6 bases). Germline CDR1 SGDLS, CDR2 YYNGEE. Trimming cost V 0 bases and J 6 bases, with 10 bases left between them. There are 15 residues in the CDR3. Complete variable domain (other parts from reference TRBV9 and TRBJ1-6): DSGVTQTPKHLITATGQRVTLRCSPRSGDLSVYWYQQSLDQGLQFLIQYYNGEERAKGNILERFSAQQFPDLHSELNLSSLELGDSALYFCASSVVGAGNSPLHFGNGTRLTVT.

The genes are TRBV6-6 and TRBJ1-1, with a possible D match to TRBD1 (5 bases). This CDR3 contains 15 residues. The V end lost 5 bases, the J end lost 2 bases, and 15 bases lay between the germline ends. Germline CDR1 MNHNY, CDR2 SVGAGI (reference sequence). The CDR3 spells CASSRGTVSNTEAFF. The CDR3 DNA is TGTGCCAGCAGTCGCGGGACGGTGAGTAACACTGAAGCTTTCTTT.

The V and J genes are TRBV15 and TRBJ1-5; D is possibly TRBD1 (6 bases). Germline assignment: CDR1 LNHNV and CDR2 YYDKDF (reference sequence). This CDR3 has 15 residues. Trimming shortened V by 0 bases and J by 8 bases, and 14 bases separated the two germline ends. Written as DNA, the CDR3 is TGTGCCACCAGCAGAGATCGAGAGGGGGGGAAGCCCCAGCATTTT. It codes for CATSRDREGGKPQHF. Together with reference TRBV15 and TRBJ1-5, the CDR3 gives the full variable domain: DAMVIQNPRYQVTQFGKPVTLSCSQTLNHNVMYWYQQKSSQAPKLLFHYYDKDFNNEADTPDNFQSRRPNTSFCFLDIRSPGLGDTAMYLCATSRDREGGKPQHFGDGTRLSIL.

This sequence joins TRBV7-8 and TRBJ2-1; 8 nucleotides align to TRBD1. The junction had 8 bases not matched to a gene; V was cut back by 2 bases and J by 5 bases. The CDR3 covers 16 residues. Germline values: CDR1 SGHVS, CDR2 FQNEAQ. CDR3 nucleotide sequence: TGTGCCAGCAGCTTAAGACAGGGGACAGTCGACAATGAGCAGTTCTTC. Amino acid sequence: CASSLRQGTVDNEQFF.

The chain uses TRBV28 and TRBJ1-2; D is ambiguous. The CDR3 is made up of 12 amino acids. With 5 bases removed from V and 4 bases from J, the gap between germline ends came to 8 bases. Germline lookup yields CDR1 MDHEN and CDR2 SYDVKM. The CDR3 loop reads CASSGTVYGYTF. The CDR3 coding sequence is TGTGCCAGCAGTGGAACAGTCTATGGCTACACCTTC.

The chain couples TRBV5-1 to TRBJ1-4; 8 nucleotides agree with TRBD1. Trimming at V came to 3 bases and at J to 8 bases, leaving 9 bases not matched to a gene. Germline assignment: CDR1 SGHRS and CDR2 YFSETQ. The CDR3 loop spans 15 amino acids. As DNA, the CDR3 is TGCGCCAGCAGCTGGGGACAGGACAACTGGGAAAAACTGTTTTTT. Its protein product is CASSWGQDNWEKLFF. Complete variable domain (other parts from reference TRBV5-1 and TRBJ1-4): KAGVTQTPRYLIKTRGQQVTLSCSPISGHRSVSWYQQTPGQGLQFLFEYFSETQRNKGNFPGRFSGRQFSNSRSEMNVSTLELGDSALYLCASSWGQDNWEKLFFGSGTQLSVL.

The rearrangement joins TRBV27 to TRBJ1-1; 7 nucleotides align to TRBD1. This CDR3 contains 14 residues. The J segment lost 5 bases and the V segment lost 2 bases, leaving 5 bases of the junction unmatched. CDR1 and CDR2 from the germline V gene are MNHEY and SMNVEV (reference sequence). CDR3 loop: CASSLSGTETEAFF. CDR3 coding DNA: TGTGCCAGCAGTTTAAGTGGGACAGAAACTGAAGCTTTCTTT.

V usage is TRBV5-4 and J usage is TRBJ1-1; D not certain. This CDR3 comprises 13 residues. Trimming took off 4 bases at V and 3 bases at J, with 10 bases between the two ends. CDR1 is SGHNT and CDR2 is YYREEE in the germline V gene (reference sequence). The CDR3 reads CASSENSYTEAFF. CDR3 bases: TGTGCCAGCAGCGAGAACAGCTACACTGAAGCTTTCTTT.